A selection of T cell receptor beta chains follows, all from one sample in a study of cytomegalovirus exposure and HLA in healthy donors. Assay used: immunoSEQ multiplex PCR; TCRdb lists only in-frame clones, some missing. Among 150,000 to 200,000 clones listed, more than 60% were seen once. Sequenced: PBMCs. The receptors originated from a man in his thirties or forties in good health and CMV-seropositive. CDR3s include the opening cysteine and the closing phenylalanine or tryptophan. Where a row states a size, it is once, few, many or the class of an expanded clone; other rows omit it.

TRBV14	TRBJ2-1	.	CASSQTLNGGVEQFF
TRBV28	TRBJ2-1	.	CASSLSDEQFF
TRBV11-2	TRBJ2-7	.	CASSPSLGESSYEQYF
TRBV10-3	TRBJ1-3	few	CAQGSSGNTIYF
TRBV18	TRBJ1-2	once	CASSPPNTNLAYGYTF
TRBV28	TRBJ2-2	once	CASSWGPDTGELFF
TRBV7-9	TRBJ2-3	once	CASSLSSDTQYF
TRBV7-3	TRBJ2-7	.	CASSLGVTGIYEQYF
TRBV19	TRBJ2-5	.	CASSWRVGETQYF
TRBV18	TRBJ1-1	.	CASERWTGENTEAFF
TRBV10-3	TRBJ1-2	.	CAITSTGGNYGYTF
TRBV9	TRBJ2-1	.	CASSEGAETYNEQFF
TRBV14	TRBJ1-1	.	CASSQDGGQGLWQTGGTEAFF
TRBV5-6	TRBJ2-1	.	CASSTGYHEQFF
TRBV9	TRBJ2-1	.	CASGGNEQFF
TRBV5-6	TRBJ2-1	.	CASSSGLAGYEQFF
TRBV15	TRBJ1-2	.	CATSRGQGDHYGYTF
TRBV7-2	TRBJ2-7	.	CASSTRQGVYEQYF
TRBV7-3	TRBJ1-2	.	CASSASQGALGYTF
TRBV7-8	TRBJ1-3	.	CASSLLYSGNTIYF
TRBV27	TRBJ2-5	.	CASSFRETQYF
TRBV27	TRBJ1-4	.	CASSLARATNEKLFF
TRBV6-5	TRBJ2-7	.	CASRRDSPYEQYF
TRBV9	TRBJ2-1	.	CASSALDREQFF
TRBV18	TRBJ1-2	few	CASSPDGDYGYTF
TRBV19	TRBJ1-5	.	CASSQHRGSNQPQHF
TRBV5-1	TRBJ1-4	few	CASSPRTGTGGRKLFF
TRBV28	TRBJ2-3	.	CASRSSTDTQYF
TRBV15	TRBJ2-7	few	CATSKALPGNEQYF
TRBV7-9	TRBJ2-1	.	CSSSLGGGSGWDEQFF